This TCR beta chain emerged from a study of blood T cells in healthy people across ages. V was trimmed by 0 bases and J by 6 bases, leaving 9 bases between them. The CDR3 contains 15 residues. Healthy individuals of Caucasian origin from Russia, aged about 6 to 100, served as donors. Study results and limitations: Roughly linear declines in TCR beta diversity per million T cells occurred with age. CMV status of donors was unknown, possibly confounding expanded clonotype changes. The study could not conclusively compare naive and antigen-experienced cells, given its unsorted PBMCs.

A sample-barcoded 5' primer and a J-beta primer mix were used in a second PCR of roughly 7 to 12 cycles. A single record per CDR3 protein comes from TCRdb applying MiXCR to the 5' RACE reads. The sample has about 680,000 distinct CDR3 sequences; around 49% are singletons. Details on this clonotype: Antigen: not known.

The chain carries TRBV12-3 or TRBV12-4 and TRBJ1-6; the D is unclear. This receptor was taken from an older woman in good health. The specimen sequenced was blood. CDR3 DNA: TGTGCCAGCAGTTTAGCACGGTCTTTTAATTCACCCCTCCACTTT. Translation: CASSLARSFNSPLHF.